What follows are 26 T cell receptor beta chains derived from one specimen sequenced in a study of Graves' ophthalmopathy and Graves' hyperthyroidism. RNA transcripts yielded amplified TCR beta CDR3 regions. Investigators did first-round RT-PCR with HTBI primers, then second-round multiplex PCR. MiXCR, applied by TCRdb to the multiplex PCR reads, yields one record per CDR3 protein. The sample has 560,000 or so distinct CDR3 sequences, about 35% seen once; the top ten hold over 3.5%. Sequencing used peripheral blood or thyroid tissue (not recorded which). The receptors stem from an adult man with Graves' hyperthyroidism.

This clonotype was recorded at least ten times. J is TRBJ1-2 and V is TRBV29-1, with a weak D call TRBD1 (6 bases). Trimming stripped 4 bases from V and 3 bases from J, with 9 bases between. Germline lookup yields CDR1 SQVTM and CDR2 ANQGSEA. The CDR3 length is 12 residues. CDR3 residues: CSVADSYYGYTF. The CDR3 DNA reads as TGCAGCGTTGCGGACAGCTACTATGGCTACACCTTC.

This clonotype was counted at least ten times. The J gene is TRBJ2-6, the V gene TRBV5-8; D remains unclear. The germline gives CDR1 SGHTS, CDR2 YDEGEE. The V and J ends lost 0 bases and 0 bases respectively, with 10 bases between them. CDR3 length: 17 residues. CDR3 sequence: CASSLVSASSGANVLTF. CDR3 coding DNA: TGTGCCAGCAGCTTGGTTTCGGCTAGCTCTGGGGCCAACGTCCTGACTTTC.

This clonotype was seen repeatedly, ten times or more. In DNA form, the CDR3 reads TGTGCCAGCAGGGAACAGGGATGGACACAAGAGACCCAGTACTTC. Its translation: CASREQGWTQETQYF. This chain joins TRBV6-5 and TRBJ2-5, with D perhaps matching TRBD1 (6 bases). Germline loops: CDR1 MNHEY, CDR2 SVGAGI. V shed 6 bases and J shed 2 bases, with 16 bases lying between them. The CDR3 loop spans 15 amino acids.

This clonotype was observed many times. In DNA form, the CDR3 reads TGCGCCAGCAGCGCCGAACAGGGGGCGAGGACTGAAGCTTTCTTT. Translated: CASSAEQGARTEAFF. This chain uses TRBV5-1 with TRBJ1-1, with 9 bases lining up with TRBD1. Germline-derived CDR1 and CDR2 are SGHRS and YFSETQ. V trimming: 4 bases; J trimming: 5 bases; junction bases outside the gene matches: 9. This CDR3 region has 15 residues. Drawing the rest from reference TRBV5-1 and TRBJ1-1, the complete variable domain is KAGVTQTPRYLIKTRGQQVTLSCSPISGHRSVSWYQQTPGQGLQFLFEYFSETQRNKGNFPGRFSGRQFSNSRSEMNVSTLELGDSALYLCASSAEQGARTEAFFGQGTRLTVV.

J is TRBJ2-3 and V is TRBV5-1; the D is unclear. The CDR3 covers 14 residues. CDR1 is SGHRS, CDR2 YFSETQ, per germline. The germline V and J ends were trimmed by 0 bases and 1 base, with 6 bases remaining between them. This CDR3 reads CASSLVTGTDTQYF. The CDR3 DNA reads TGCGCCAGCAGCTTGGTAACGGGCACAGATACGCAGTATTTT.

This clonotype was counted ten times or more. The chain combines TRBV27 with TRBJ2-7; D may be TRBD1 or TRBD2 (5 bases each). The CDR3 loop spans 13 amino acids. V lost 3 bases and J lost 7, with 13 bases in between. The germline CDR1 and CDR2 sequences are MNHEY and SMNVEV (reference sequence). In DNA form, the CDR3 reads TGTGCCAGCAGTTTGTCCGGGACGTGGGAGCAGTACTTC. Translating gives CASSLSGTWEQYF.

This chain connects TRBV2 to TRBJ1-1; no definite D call. With 2 bases removed from V and 4 bases from J, the gap between germline ends came to 20 bases. Germline lookup yields CDR1 SNHLY and CDR2 FYNNEI. The CDR3 sequence is 17 residues long. CDR3 sequence: CASSERSGFFTATEAFF. The DNA of the CDR3 is TGTGCCAGCAGTGAAAGGTCCGGTTTTTTCACCGCCACTGAAGCTTTCTTT.

In this sample, this clonotype turned up a few times. This chain links TRBV6-1 with TRBJ1-5, with TRBD1 as a possible D gene (5 bases). CDR1 and CDR2 (germline): MNHNS, SASEGT. The ends were cut back, 2 bases at V and 3 bases at J, with 14 bases in the middle. CDR3 length: 16 amino acids. CDR3 region: CASSERGVGANQPQHF. For the CDR3, the DNA is TGTGCCAGCAGTGAACGGGGGGTAGGGGCCAATCAGCCCCAGCATTTT.

In nucleotides, the CDR3 is TGCAGCGTTGTATGGGAACAGGGTGCAAACATTCAGTACTTC. Translation: CSVVWEQGANIQYF. The genes are TRBV29-1 and TRBJ2-5; perhaps TRBD1 as D (6 bases). The DNA end favors TRBJ2-4, so the J call may be wrong. The V gene's germline CDR1 is SQVTM and CDR2 ANQGSEA. The CDR3 is 14 amino acids.

This clonotype has a handful of counts. The J gene is TRBJ2-2, the V gene TRBV4-1; possibly TRBD1 for D (6 bases). The germline V and J ends were trimmed by 5 bases and 7 bases, with 17 bases remaining between them. Germline assignment: CDR1 MGHRA and CDR2 YSYEKL. This CDR3 contains 15 residues. The CDR3 DNA reads as TGCGCCAGCAGCTCAGGGGTTTCTATGGTCGGGGAGCTGTTTTTT. Translation: CASSSGVSMVGELFF.

The DNA for the CDR3 is TGTGCCTGGACAGGGGGCGCTTCTGAAGCTTTCTTT. It encodes CAWTGGASEAFF. The J gene is TRBJ1-1, the V gene TRBV30, with 8 bases that match TRBD1. CDR1 and CDR2 (germline): GTSNPN, SVGIG (reference sequence). V was pared by 4 bases and J by 6 bases, with 4 bases of the junction left unmatched. The CDR3 runs to 12 residues.

At least ten counts were recorded for this clonotype. The J gene is TRBJ1-1, the V gene TRBV24-1; the D is unclear. The V gene lost 1 base and the J gene lost 8 bases, with 10 bases spanning the gap. Germline V gene data show CDR1 as KGHDR and CDR2 as SFDVKD. This CDR3 is 13 amino acids long. The CDR3 sequence is CATSDLWAREAFF. CDR3 DNA: TGTGCCACCAGTGATTTATGGGCCCGCGAAGCTTTCTTT.

This clonotype came up many times. The chain is built from TRBV6-5 and TRBJ1-5; D call uncertain. CDR1 is MNHEY, CDR2 SVGAGI, per germline. The CDR3 is made up of 14 amino acids. The V end lost 2 bases, the J end lost 5 bases, and 10 bases lay between the germline ends. The CDR3: CASSYETVHQPQHF. The CDR3, as DNA: TGTGCCAGCAGTTACGAGACGGTCCATCAGCCCCAGCATTTT.

This clonotype was picked up many times. The chain employs TRBV7-7 and TRBJ1-4; a weak D match, TRBD1 (5 bases). CDR3 length: 14 amino acids. Germline CDR1 reads SSHAT; CDR2 reads FNYEAQ (reference sequence). In DNA, the CDR3 is TGTGCTAGCTCTCCCGGGACTGCTAATGAAAAACTGTTTTTT. It translates to CASSPGTANEKLFF.

This chain links TRBV6-5 with TRBJ1-5; tentatively, D is TRBD1 (5 bases). The CDR3 covers 16 residues. The ends were cut back, 2 bases at V and 0 bases at J, with 11 bases in the middle. The germline gives CDR1 MNHEY, CDR2 SVGAGI. Written as DNA, the CDR3 is TGTGCCAGCAGTTACCCAGACAGCTATAGCAATCAGCCCCAGCATTTT. Protein: CASSYPDSYSNQPQHF.

The chain carries TRBV10-3 and TRBJ2-7; TRBD2 is a possible D gene (6 bases). From germline, CDR1 is ENHRY and CDR2 SYGVKD. Trimming removed 2 bases from V and 4 bases from J, with 12 bases in between. This CDR3 is 14 amino acids long. CDR3 loop: CAISEGGIGYEQYF. DNA for the CDR3: TGTGCCATCAGTGAGGGGGGGATAGGGTACGAGCAGTACTTC.

This clonotype was counted only a few times. The chain links TRBV20-1 to TRBJ2-2; TRBD1 might be the D (6 bases). Germline-derived CDR1 and CDR2 are DFQATT and SNEGSKA (reference sequence). Trimming shortened V by 1 base and J by 5 bases, and 14 bases separated the two germline ends. There are 15 residues in the CDR3. The CDR3 bases are TGCAGTGCTAGAGGAAGAGGGGGACCAACCGGGGAGCTGTTTTTT. Its protein is CSARGRGGPTGELFF.

This clonotype was observed a handful of times. The chain recombines TRBV27 with TRBJ1-4, with a tentative D call TRBD1 (5 bases). The germline CDR1 and CDR2 sequences are MNHEY and SMNVEV (reference sequence). This CDR3 has 15 residues. V was clipped by 2 bases and J by 6 bases, with 13 bases between them. CDR3 sequence reads: CASSLKGYYDEKLFF. The CDR3 nucleotides read TGTGCCAGCAGTTTAAAGGGGTATTACGATGAAAAACTGTTTTTT.

This clonotype occurred once. The CDR3 DNA reads as TGTGCCAGCAGTTCCTCAGGGGGCGAGGAGGGAGTTAATTCACCCCTCCACTTT. The encoded protein is CASSSSGGEEGVNSPLHF. The chain combines TRBV12-3 or TRBV12-4 with TRBJ1-6, with 8 positions matching TRBD1. V dropped 4 bases and J dropped 6; count of bases not matched to a gene: 14. The length of the CDR3 is 18 residues.

The table lists this clonotype with a few counts. This chain uses TRBV24-1 with TRBJ2-5; 9 bases align to TRBD1. Germline V lookup: CDR1 KGHDR, CDR2 SFDVKD. The CDR3 consists of 15 residues. The ends lost 5 bases at V and 4 bases at J; junction bases unmatched: 7. CDR3 sequence (DNA): TGTGCCACCAGTGTAGCCGGGACAGGGAGAGAGACCCAGTACTTC. It codes for CATSVAGTGRETQYF.

On this clonotype: One end of the junction is discordant with germline, which a read error may explain. The chain joins TRBV5-1 to TRBJ2-5; 8 nucleotides agree with TRBD2. The germline V gene has CDR1 SGHRS and CDR2 YFSETQ. The CDR3 runs to 14 residues. The CDR3: CASSAGTRKETQYF. The CDR3, as DNA: TGTGCCAGCAGCGCCGGGACTAGAAAAGAGACCCAGTACTTC.

This clonotype was seen many times. J is TRBJ1-1 and V is TRBV6-5, with TRBD1 as a possible D gene (5 bases). This CDR3 is built from 17 residues. From germline, CDR1 is MNHEY and CDR2 SVGAGI. V lost 0 bases, J lost 4 bases, and 18 bases lay in between. The DNA of the CDR3 is TGTGCCAGCAGTTACTCGATCTTCGGGGCGATGGGCACTGAAGCTTTCTTT. Its translation: CASSYSIFGAMGTEAFF.

This clonotype has at least ten counts. The V gene is TRBV19, the J gene TRBJ1-1; D is uncertain. The germline gives CDR1 LNHDA, CDR2 SQIVND (reference sequence). The CDR3 consists of 11 residues. Trimming pared 11 bases from V and 0 bases from J, leaving 7 bases between. CDR3 nucleotide sequence: TGTGCCGCGAGGATGAACACTGAAGCTTTCTTT. Amino acids: CAARMNTEAFF.

The V call is TRBV7-3, the J call TRBJ2-4; the D call may be TRBD1 or TRBD2 (5 bases each). The ends were cut back, 0 bases at V and 3 bases at J, with 6 bases in the middle. Per the germline V gene, CDR1 is SGHTA and CDR2 is FQGTGA. The CDR3 sequence is 14 residues long. For the CDR3, the DNA is TGTGCCAGCAGCTTAACTGGGGGCAAAAACATTCAGTACTTC. Protein product: CASSLTGGKNIQYF.

There are many counts of this clonotype. The chain recombines TRBV7-3 with TRBJ1-1; D not resolved. Per the germline V gene, CDR1 is SGHTA and CDR2 is FQGTGA. The CDR3 sequence is 13 residues long. V lost 8 bases to trimming and J lost 5 bases, with 15 bases between them. Written as DNA, the CDR3 is TGTGCCAGCGCCCCGACAAAGGAGACTGAAGCTTTCTTT. Its protein product is CASAPTKETEAFF.

In this sample, this clonotype turned up a few times. The rearrangement links TRBV29-1 to TRBJ2-3; D remains ambiguous. The germline CDR1 and CDR2 sequences are SQVTM and ANQGSEA. Trimming removed 4 bases at V and 2 bases at J, with 10 bases between. The CDR3 is 13 amino acids. For the CDR3, the DNA is TGCAGCGTTGTTAGGACCCTCACAGATACGCAGTATTTT. It yields the protein CSVVRTLTDTQYF.